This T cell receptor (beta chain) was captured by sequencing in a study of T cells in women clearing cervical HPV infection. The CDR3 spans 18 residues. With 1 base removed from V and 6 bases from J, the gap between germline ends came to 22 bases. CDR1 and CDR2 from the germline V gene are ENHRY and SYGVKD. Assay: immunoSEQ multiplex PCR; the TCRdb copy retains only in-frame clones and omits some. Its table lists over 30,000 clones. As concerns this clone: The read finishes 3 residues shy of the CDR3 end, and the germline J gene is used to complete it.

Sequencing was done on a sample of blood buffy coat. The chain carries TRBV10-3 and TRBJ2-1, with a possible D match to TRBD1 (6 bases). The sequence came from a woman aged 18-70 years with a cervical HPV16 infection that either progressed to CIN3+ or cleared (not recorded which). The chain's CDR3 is CAISEWGRRQGLGNEQFF. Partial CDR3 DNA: TGTGCCATCAGTGAGTGGGGGCGGCGGCAGGGGTTGGGCAATGAG.